The 23 T cell receptor beta chains listed next were all sequenced from one sample in a study of identical twins. TCRdb recomputed calls from the 5' RACE reads with MiXCR, one row per CDR3 protein. This sample has 510,000 or so distinct CDR3 sequences, with roughly 15% found just once. These same data were also listed under a study on yellow fever vaccine responses in identical twins.

Sequencing was carried out using CD4+ T cells sorted from blood. The origin of the receptors is a woman between 18 and 30 years old in good health.

J is TRBJ2-1 and V is TRBV5-1; 10 bases match TRBD2. CDR1 and CDR2 (germline): SGHRS, YFSETQ. The CDR3 runs to 15 residues. The ends lost 6 bases at V and 3 bases at J; junction bases unmatched: 6. CDR3 sequence reads: CASTPGLAVYNEQFF. CDR3 sequence (DNA): TGCGCCAGCACCCCCGGACTAGCGGTCTACAATGAGCAGTTCTTC.

This clonotype was observed a few times. The rearrangement links TRBV10-3 to TRBJ2-5; D may be TRBD1 or TRBD2 (5 bases each). Germline CDR1 is ENHRY and CDR2 is SYGVKD. This CDR3 spans 11 amino acids. With 4 bases removed from V and 7 bases from J, the gap between germline ends came to 7 bases. The CDR3 coding sequence is TGTGCCATCAGTGCTGGGGGGACCCAGTACTTC. Amino acids: CAISAGGTQYF.

In this sample, this clonotype turned up a few times. The chain links TRBV15 to TRBJ2-2, with 7 bases matching TRBD2. CDR1 and CDR2 (germline): LNHNV, YYDKDF (reference sequence). The CDR3 has 15 residues. Trimming took 10 bases from V and 1 from J; bases not matched to a gene: 9. The CDR3 spells CASTWASGNTGELFF. The DNA for the CDR3 is TGTGCCAGCACCTGGGCTAGCGGGAACACCGGGGAGCTGTTTTTT. The full variable domain, its missing parts supplied by reference TRBV15 and TRBJ2-2, is DAMVIQNPRYQVTQFGKPVTLSCSQTLNHNVMYWYQQKSSQAPKLLFHYYDKDFNNEADTPDNFQSRRPNTSFCFLDIRSPGLGDTAMYLCASTWASGNTGELFFGEGSRLTVL.

This rearrangement joins TRBV10-2 to TRBJ2-2; TRBD2 matches 10 bases. The CDR3 has 17 residues. Per germline, CDR1 WSHSY and CDR2 SAAADI. Trimming at V came to 2 bases and at J to 7 bases, leaving 10 bases not matched to a gene. DNA for the CDR3: TGCGCCAGCAGTGAGGTCCCCCTAGCGGGGGTTGTCGGGGAGCTGTTTTTT. Translated, it gives CASSEVPLAGVVGELFF.

V gene TRBV19 combines with J gene TRBJ2-7; D unresolved. The CDR3 has 17 residues. Germline V gene data show CDR1 as LNHDA and CDR2 as SQIVND (reference sequence). V gave up 0 bases and J gave up 4 bases, with 19 bases separating them. In DNA, the CDR3 is TGTGCCAGTAGTATAGATTGGCGCCCCGTCTCAGGATACGAGCAGTACTTC. Its protein is CASSIDWRPVSGYEQYF. The full variable domain, its missing parts supplied by reference TRBV19 and TRBJ2-7, is DGGITQSPKYLFRKEGQNVTLSCEQNLNHDAMYWYRQDPGQGLRLIYYSQIVNDFQKGDIAEGYSVSREKKESFPLTVTSAQKNPTAFYLCASSIDWRPVSGYEQYFGPGTRLTVT.

The sample holds a few counts of this clonotype. The genes are TRBV7-3 and TRBJ2-1, with TRBD2 matching over 11 bases. V shed 2 bases and J 5 bases; nucleotides not matched to a gene: 8. This CDR3 comprises 17 residues. Germline loops: CDR1 SGHTA, CDR2 FQGTGA. The CDR3 coding sequence is TGTGCCAGCAGCTTATCCCCCGGGACTAGCGGAAACAATGAGCAGTTCTTC. Residues: CASSLSPGTSGNNEQFF.

The rearrangement joins TRBV2 to TRBJ2-1; tentatively, D is TRBD2 (5 bases). Between the trimmed V and J ends, which lost 10 bases and 10 bases, there was a span of 8 bases. Germline CDR1 SNHLY, CDR2 FYNNEI. This CDR3 is built from 9 residues. The CDR3 coding sequence is TGTGCCACCGGGAAGGAGCAGTTCTTC. Translating gives CATGKEQFF. The full variable domain, its missing parts supplied by reference TRBV2 and TRBJ2-1, is EPEVTQTPSHQVTQMGQEVILRCVPISNHLYFYWYRQILGQKVEFLVSFYNNEISEKSEIFDDQFSVERPDGSNFTLKIRSTKLEDSAMYFCATGKEQFFGPGTRLTVL.

There are a few counts of this clonotype. CDR3 protein: CASSLPTSGGARDTQYF. DNA of the CDR3: TGTGCCAGCAGCCTCCCGACTAGCGGGGGGGCCAGGGATACGCAGTATTTT. The chain has TRBV7-8 and TRBJ2-3; 14 bases agree with TRBD2. Germline CDR1 and CDR2: SGHVS and FQNEAQ. The trim removed 5 bases at V and 6 bases at J, leaving 10 bases unmatched. This CDR3 has 17 amino acids. Supplemented by reference TRBV7-8 and TRBJ2-3, the full variable domain reads GAGVSQSPRYKVAKRGQDVALRCDPISGHVSLFWYQQALGQGPEFLTYFQNEAQLDKSGLPSDRFFAERPEGSVSTLKIQRTQQEDSAVYLCASSLPTSGGARDTQYFGPGTRLTVL.

The CDR3 here is CASSLKQGNTEAFF. The CDR3 nucleotides read TGCGCCAGCAGCTTAAAACAGGGGAACACTGAAGCTTTCTTT. V and J are TRBV5-1 and TRBJ1-1, with D possibly being TRBD1 (6 bases). V was clipped by 2 bases and J by 1 base, with 9 bases between them. Germline V lookup: CDR1 SGHRS, CDR2 YFSETQ. The CDR3 has 14 amino acids.

The chain combines TRBV20-1 with TRBJ2-5; D is unclear. The CDR3 contains 16 residues. Germline V gene lookup returns CDR1 DFQATT and CDR2 SNEGSKA (reference sequence). Trimming took 2 bases from V and 3 from J, leaving 19 bases between them. The CDR3: CSARLLKTPKKETQYF. In DNA form, the CDR3 reads TGCAGTGCTAGACTCTTAAAGACACCGAAGAAAGAGACCCAGTACTTC.

V is TRBV19 and J is TRBJ1-1; possibly TRBD1 for D (5 bases). Trimming pared 2 bases from V and 5 bases from J, leaving 9 bases between. CDR1 and CDR2 (germline): LNHDA, SQIVND (reference sequence). CDR3 length: 13 amino acids. The CDR3 loop reads CASSIIGDTEAFF. The CDR3 DNA reads as TGTGCCAGTAGTATAATAGGGGATACTGAAGCTTTCTTT. The full variable domain, its missing parts supplied by reference TRBV19 and TRBJ1-1, is DGGITQSPKYLFRKEGQNVTLSCEQNLNHDAMYWYRQDPGQGLRLIYYSQIVNDFQKGDIAEGYSVSREKKESFPLTVTSAQKNPTAFYLCASSIIGDTEAFFGQGTRLTVV.

A few counts support this clonotype. CDR3 bases: TGCGCCAGCAGCTTGCGGGGTCCCGTGGGCGAGACCCAGTACTTC. Residues: CASSLRGPVGETQYF. The gene calls are TRBV5-1 and TRBJ2-5; D is perhaps TRBD2 (5 bases). V was trimmed by 1 base and J by 5 bases, leaving 15 bases between them. This CDR3 region has 15 residues. CDR1 and CDR2 (germline): SGHRS, YFSETQ.

This clonotype occurred many times. V usage is TRBV29-1 and J usage is TRBJ1-1; D gene uncertain. Germline V gene lookup returns CDR1 SQVTM and CDR2 ANQGSEA. Trimming removed 3 bases at V and 0 bases at J, with 8 bases between. The CDR3 consists of 13 residues. CDR3 sequence reads: CSVERVLNTEAFF. The CDR3 DNA sequence: TGCAGCGTTGAGAGGGTACTGAACACTGAAGCTTTCTTT. Combining the CDR3 with reference TRBV29-1 and TRBJ1-1 gives the whole variable domain SAVISQKPSRDICQRGTSLTIQCQVDSQVTMMFWYRQQPGQSLTLIATANQGSEATYESGFVIDKFPISRPNLTFSTLTVSNMSPEDSSIYLCSVERVLNTEAFFGQGTRLTVV.

This sequence joins TRBV27 and TRBJ2-1; 15 bases match TRBD2. After removal of 5 bases from V and 3 bases from J, the junction contained 8 bases not matched to a gene. Germline CDR1 MNHEY, CDR2 SMNVEV (reference sequence). The CDR3 loop spans 18 amino acids. DNA for the CDR3: TGTGCCAGCAGTACCTGGACTAGCGGGAGGGCCCGCTACAATGAGCAGTTCTTC. Its protein product is CASSTWTSGRARYNEQFF.

The chain carries TRBV2 and TRBJ1-4, with TRBD1 matching over 7 bases. CDR1 is SNHLY, CDR2 FYNNEI, per germline. The J segment lost 7 bases and the V segment lost 6 bases, leaving 8 bases of the junction unmatched. The CDR3 contains 14 residues. CDR3 amino acids: CASRVQGTSEKLFF. The CDR3 DNA reads TGTGCCAGCAGGGTACAGGGGACGAGTGAAAAACTGTTTTTT. Variable domain in full (rest from reference TRBV2 and TRBJ1-4): EPEVTQTPSHQVTQMGQEVILRCVPISNHLYFYWYRQILGQKVEFLVSFYNNEISEKSEIFDDQFSVERPDGSNFTLKIRSTKLEDSAMYFCASRVQGTSEKLFFGSGTQLSVL.

The rearrangement links TRBV18 to TRBJ2-3; the match to TRBD2 covers 8 bases. The V segment lost 1 base and the J segment 3 bases; nucleotides outside the gene matches: 3. Germline lookup yields CDR1 KGHSH and CDR2 LQKENI. The CDR3 runs to 15 residues. CDR3 nucleotide sequence: TGTGCCAGCTCACCACAGGGACTAGTAACAGATACGCAGTATTTT. This encodes CASSPQGLVTDTQYF. Together with reference TRBV18 and TRBJ2-3, the CDR3 gives the full variable domain: NAGVMQNPRHLVRRRGQEARLRCSPMKGHSHVYWYRQLPEEGLKFMVYLQKENIIDESGMPKERFSAEFPKEGPSILRIQQVVRGDSAAYFCASSPQGLVTDTQYFGPGTRLTVL.

J is TRBJ2-3 and V is TRBV3-1, with 7 bases aligning to TRBD2. The J segment lost 5 bases and the V segment lost 10 bases, leaving 15 bases of the junction unmatched. The germline gives CDR1 LGHDT, CDR2 YNNKEL (reference sequence). The CDR3 extends over 15 amino acids. The CDR3 bases are TGTGCCACGGCTACCCCCGCGGGAGAGAAAGATACGCAGTATTTT. Encoded protein: CATATPAGEKDTQYF.

This clonotype has more than one count but fewer than ten. The chain uses TRBV12-3 or TRBV12-4 and TRBJ2-2, with D perhaps given as TRBD1 or TRBD2 (5 bases each). Trimming cost V 5 bases and J 4 bases, with 17 bases left between them. The length of the CDR3 is 16 residues. CDR3 in amino acids: CASSPPGTPGTGELFF. In DNA form, the CDR3 reads TGTGCCAGCAGTCCCCCAGGGACCCCGGGCACCGGGGAGCTGTTTTTT.

There are a few counts of this clonotype. The chain links TRBV6-2 or TRBV6-3 to TRBJ2-1; 10 positions agree with TRBD2. Per the germline V gene, CDR1 is MNHEY and CDR2 is SVGEGT. The CDR3 has 14 amino acids. Trimming removed 6 bases from V and 6 bases from J; junction bases left unmatched: 5. DNA for the CDR3: TGTGCCAGCAGGGCTAGCGGGGGTTCCAATGAGCAGTTCTTC. This codes for CASRASGGSNEQFF.

The CDR3 DNA sequence: TGTGCCAGCAGTTTTATAAGCGGGCTAGCGGGGGGGCTTAATGAGCAGTTCTTC. Its protein product is CASSFISGLAGGLNEQFF. This chain links TRBV12-3 or TRBV12-4 with TRBJ2-1, with TRBD2 matching 12 bases. V shed 3 bases and J 7 bases; nucleotides not matched to a gene: 13. The CDR3 is 18 amino acids.

This clonotype was seen only a few times. The rearrangement uses TRBV7-9 and TRBJ2-1, with 9 nucleotides matching TRBD2. CDR1 SEHNR and CDR2 FQNEAQ come from the germline V gene (reference sequence). The V segment lost 2 bases and the J segment 8 bases; nucleotides outside the gene matches: 10. The CDR3 loop spans 16 amino acids. CDR3 sequence: CASSLLGGGRAHEQFF. The CDR3 DNA sequence: TGTGCCAGCAGCTTACTCGGTGGCGGGAGGGCCCATGAGCAGTTCTTC.

This clonotype was picked up a small number of times. CDR3 bases: TGTGCCAGCACCCGGACAGCTAACTATGGCTACACCTTC. Protein product: CASTRTANYGYTF. This chain uses TRBV7-2 with TRBJ1-2; tentatively, D is TRBD1 (6 bases). The V end was cut by 7 bases, the J end by 0 bases, with 9 bases between. The CDR3 sequence is 13 residues long. CDR1 SGHTA and CDR2 FQGNSA come from the germline V gene.

The table lists this clonotype with a few counts. This chain uses TRBV28 with TRBJ2-3; 8 positions match TRBD1. Germline values: CDR1 MDHEN, CDR2 SYDVKM. Trimming cost V 3 bases and J 0 bases; bases outside gene matches: 5. The CDR3 has 16 residues. DNA for the CDR3: TGTGCCAGCAGTTTCTCGACAGGGGCTAGCACAGATACGCAGTATTTT. Translated, it gives CASSFSTGASTDTQYF.